This TCR beta chain was identified in a study of Ad26.COV2.S vaccination and SARS-CoV-2 variants. The protocol was immunoSEQ multiplex PCR, while the TCRdb copy is restricted to in-frame clones and leaves out a portion. The data show about 400,000 clones, approximately 90% seen once. Treatment meaning: about 20 received Ad26.COV2.S at low or high dose, single or two shots; a few received placebo; per-sample allocation not given. Day 63 following the first vaccine or placebo injection was when the samples were taken. This CDR3 has 18 residues. Germline V gene lookup returns CDR1 LNHDA and CDR2 SQIVND (reference sequence). Trimming pared 1 base from V and 2 bases from J, leaving 18 bases between.

This specimen consisted of peripheral blood, obtained in a trial of Ad26.COV2.S vaccine versus placebo. The TCR was taken from a person aged 18-65 years who received the Ad26.COV2.S COVID-19 vaccine or a placebo. V and J are TRBV19 and TRBJ2-1, with D perhaps TRBD1 (5 bases). CDR3 sequence reads: CASSIALMGQGAYNEQFF. CDR3 in DNA: TGTGCCAGTAGTATAGCTTTGATGGGGCAGGGCGCCTACAATGAGCAGTTCTTC.